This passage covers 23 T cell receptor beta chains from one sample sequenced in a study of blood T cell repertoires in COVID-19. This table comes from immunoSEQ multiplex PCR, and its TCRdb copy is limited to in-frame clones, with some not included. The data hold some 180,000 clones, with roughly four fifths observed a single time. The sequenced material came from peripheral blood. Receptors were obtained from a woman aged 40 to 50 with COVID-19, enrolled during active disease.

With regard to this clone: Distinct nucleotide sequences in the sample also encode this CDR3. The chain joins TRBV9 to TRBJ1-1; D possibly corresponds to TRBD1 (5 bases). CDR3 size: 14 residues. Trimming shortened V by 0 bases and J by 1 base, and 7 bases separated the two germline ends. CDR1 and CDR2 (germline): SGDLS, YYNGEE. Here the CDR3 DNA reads TGTGCCAGCAGCGTAGGACAGACGAACACTGAAGCTTTCTTT. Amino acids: CASSVGQTNTEAFF.

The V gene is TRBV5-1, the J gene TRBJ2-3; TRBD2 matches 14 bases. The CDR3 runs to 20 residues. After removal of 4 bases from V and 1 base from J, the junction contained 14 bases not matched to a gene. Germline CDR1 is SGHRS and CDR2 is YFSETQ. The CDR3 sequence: CASSLTPGLAGVRGTDTQYF. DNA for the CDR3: TGCGCCAGCAGCCTAACACCGGGACTAGCGGGAGTTAGAGGCACAGATACGCAGTATTTT.

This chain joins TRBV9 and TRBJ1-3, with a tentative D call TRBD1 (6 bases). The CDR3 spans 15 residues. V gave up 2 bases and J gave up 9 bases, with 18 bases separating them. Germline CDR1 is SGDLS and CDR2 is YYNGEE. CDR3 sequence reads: CASSVAPGHFATIYF. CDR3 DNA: TGTGCCAGCAGCGTTGCTCCGGGACATTTTGCCACCATATATTTT.

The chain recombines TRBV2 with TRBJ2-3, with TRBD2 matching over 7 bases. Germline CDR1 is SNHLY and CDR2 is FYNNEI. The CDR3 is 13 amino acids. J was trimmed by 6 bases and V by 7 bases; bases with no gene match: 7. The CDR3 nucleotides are TGTGCCAGCAAACCCTCTAGCGGTGATACGCAGTATTTT. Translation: CASKPSSGDTQYF. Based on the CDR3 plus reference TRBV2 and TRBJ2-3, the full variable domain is EPEVTQTPSHQVTQMGQEVILRCVPISNHLYFYWYRQILGQKVEFLVSFYNNEISEKSEIFDDQFSVERPDGSNFTLKIRSTKLEDSAMYFCASKPSSGDTQYFGPGTRLTVL.

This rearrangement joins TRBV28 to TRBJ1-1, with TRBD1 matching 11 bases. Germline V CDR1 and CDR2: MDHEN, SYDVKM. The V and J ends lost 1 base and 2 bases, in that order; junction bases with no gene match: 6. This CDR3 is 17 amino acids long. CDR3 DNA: TGTGCCAGCAGTTTATTGGGGACAGGGGGTCTCAACACTGAAGCTTTCTTT. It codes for CASSLLGTGGLNTEAFF.

The CDR3 spells CASSHLDGYGYTF. CDR3 bases: TGTGCCAGCAGCCATCTCGACGGGTATGGCTACACCTTC. This chain links TRBV5-8 with TRBJ1-2, with D unclear. Between the trimmed V and J ends, which lost 4 bases and 5 bases, there was a span of 12 bases. Germline V gene lookup returns CDR1 SGHTS and CDR2 YDEGEE. The CDR3 covers 13 residues.

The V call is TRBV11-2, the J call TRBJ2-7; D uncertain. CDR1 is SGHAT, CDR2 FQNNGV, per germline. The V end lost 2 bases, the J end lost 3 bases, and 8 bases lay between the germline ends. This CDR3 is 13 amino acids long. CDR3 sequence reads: CASSLSGGYEQYF. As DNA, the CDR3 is TGTGCCAGCAGCTTATCCGGCGGCTACGAGCAGTACTTC.

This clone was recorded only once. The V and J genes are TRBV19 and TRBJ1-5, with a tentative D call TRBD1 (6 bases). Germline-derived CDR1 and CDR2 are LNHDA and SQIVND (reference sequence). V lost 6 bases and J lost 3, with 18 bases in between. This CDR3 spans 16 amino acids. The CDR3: CASSPLRGHNNQPQHF. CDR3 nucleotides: TGTGCCAGTAGCCCACTACGGGGACACAACAATCAGCCCCAGCATTTT.

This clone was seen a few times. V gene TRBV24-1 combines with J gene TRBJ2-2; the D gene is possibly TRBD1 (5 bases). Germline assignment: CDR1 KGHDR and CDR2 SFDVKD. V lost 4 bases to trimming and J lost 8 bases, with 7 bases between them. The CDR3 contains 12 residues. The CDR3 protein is CATSEGAGELFF. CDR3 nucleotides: TGTGCCACCAGTGAAGGGGCTGGGGAGCTGTTTTTT.

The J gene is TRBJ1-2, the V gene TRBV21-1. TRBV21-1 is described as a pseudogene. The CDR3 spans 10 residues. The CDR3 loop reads CASSNLGYTF. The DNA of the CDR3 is TGTGCCAGCAGCAATCTTGGCTACACCTTC.

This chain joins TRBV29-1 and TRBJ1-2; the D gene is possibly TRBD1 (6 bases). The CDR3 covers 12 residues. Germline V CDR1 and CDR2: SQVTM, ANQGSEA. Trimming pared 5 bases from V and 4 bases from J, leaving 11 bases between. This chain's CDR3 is CSVQGPFYGYTF. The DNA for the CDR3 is TGCAGCGTTCAGGGGCCCTTCTATGGCTACACCTTC.

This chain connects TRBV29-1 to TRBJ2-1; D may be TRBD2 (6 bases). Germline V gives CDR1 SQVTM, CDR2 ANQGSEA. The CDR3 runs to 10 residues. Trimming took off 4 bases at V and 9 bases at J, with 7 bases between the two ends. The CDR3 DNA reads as TGCAGCGTTGGGGAGGTTGAGCAGTTCTTC. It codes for CSVGEVEQFF.

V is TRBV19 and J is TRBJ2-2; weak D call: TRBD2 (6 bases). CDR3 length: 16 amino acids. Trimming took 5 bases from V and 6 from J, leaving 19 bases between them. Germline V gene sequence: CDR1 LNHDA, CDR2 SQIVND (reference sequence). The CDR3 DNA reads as TGTGCCAGTAGTCCGCAGGGAGGCTGGGGTCCCGGGGAGCTGTTTTTT. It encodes CASSPQGGWGPGELFF.

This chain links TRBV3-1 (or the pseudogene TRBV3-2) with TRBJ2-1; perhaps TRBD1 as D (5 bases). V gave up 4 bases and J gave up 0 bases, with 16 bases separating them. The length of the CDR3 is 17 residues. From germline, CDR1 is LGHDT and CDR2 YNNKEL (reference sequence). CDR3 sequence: CASSLLQGTASYNEQFF. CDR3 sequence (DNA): TGTGCCAGCAGCCTTCTCCAGGGAACCGCCTCCTACAATGAGCAGTTCTTC.

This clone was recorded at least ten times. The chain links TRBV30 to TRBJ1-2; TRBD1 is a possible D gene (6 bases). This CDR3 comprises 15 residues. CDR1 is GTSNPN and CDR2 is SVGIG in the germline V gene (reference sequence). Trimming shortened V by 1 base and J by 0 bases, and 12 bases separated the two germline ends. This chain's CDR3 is CAWSAPRQANYGYTF. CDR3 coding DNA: TGTGCCTGGAGTGCCCCCCGACAGGCTAACTATGGCTACACCTTC.

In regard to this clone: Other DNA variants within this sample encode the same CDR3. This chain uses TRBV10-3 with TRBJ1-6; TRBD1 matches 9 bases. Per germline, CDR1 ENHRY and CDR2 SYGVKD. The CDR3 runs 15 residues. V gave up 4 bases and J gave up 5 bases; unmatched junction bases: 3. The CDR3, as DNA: TGTGCCATCAGTGTAGGGACAGGGAATAATTCACCCCTCCACTTT. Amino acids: CAISVGTGNNSPLHF.

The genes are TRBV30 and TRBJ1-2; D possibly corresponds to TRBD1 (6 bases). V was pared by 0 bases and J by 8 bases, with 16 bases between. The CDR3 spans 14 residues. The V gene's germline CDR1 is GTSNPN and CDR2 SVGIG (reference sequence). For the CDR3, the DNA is TGTGCCTGGAGTGTACTGGACAGAGTGGGGGGCTACACCTTC. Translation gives CAWSVLDRVGGYTF.

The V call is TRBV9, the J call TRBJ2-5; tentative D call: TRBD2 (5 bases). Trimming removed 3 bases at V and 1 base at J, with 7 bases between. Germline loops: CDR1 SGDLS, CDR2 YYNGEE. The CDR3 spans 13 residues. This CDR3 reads CASSGRVQETQYF. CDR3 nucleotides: TGTGCCAGCAGCGGGCGGGTCCAAGAGACCCAGTACTTC.

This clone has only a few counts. This chain's CDR3 is CASSTRRDQPQHF. CDR3 nucleotide sequence: TGTGCCAGTAGTACGAGGAGAGATCAGCCCCAGCATTTT. The chain carries TRBV19 and TRBJ1-5; no clear D gene. V lost 4 bases to trimming and J lost 5 bases, with 9 bases between them. The CDR3 is made up of 13 amino acids. Germline CDR1 and CDR2: LNHDA and SQIVND (reference sequence).

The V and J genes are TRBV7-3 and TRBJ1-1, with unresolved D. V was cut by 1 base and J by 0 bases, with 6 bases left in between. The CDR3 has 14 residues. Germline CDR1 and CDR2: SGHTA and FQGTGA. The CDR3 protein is CASSLSAVNTEAFF. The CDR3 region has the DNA TGTGCCAGCAGCTTAAGTGCGGTGAACACTGAAGCTTTCTTT.

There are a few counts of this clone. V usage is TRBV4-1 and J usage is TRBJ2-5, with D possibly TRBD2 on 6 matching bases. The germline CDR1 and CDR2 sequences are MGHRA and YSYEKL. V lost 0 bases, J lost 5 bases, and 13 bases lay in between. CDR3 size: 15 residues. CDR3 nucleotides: TGCGCCAGCAGCCAAGAAGGAGGGACGGGGGAGACCCAGTACTTC. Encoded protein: CASSQEGGTGETQYF.

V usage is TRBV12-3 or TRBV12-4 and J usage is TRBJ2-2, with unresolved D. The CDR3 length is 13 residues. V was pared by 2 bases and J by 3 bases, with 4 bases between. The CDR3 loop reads CASSLQDTGELFF. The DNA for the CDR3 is TGTGCCAGCAGTTTACAGGACACCGGGGAGCTGTTTTTT.

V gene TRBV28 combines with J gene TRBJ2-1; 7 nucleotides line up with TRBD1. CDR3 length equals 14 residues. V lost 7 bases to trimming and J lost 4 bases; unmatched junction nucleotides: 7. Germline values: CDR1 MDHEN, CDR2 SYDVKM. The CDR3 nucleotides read TGTGCCAGCACTGGACAACAGGGGTACAATGAGCAGTTCTTC. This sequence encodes CASTGQQGYNEQFF.